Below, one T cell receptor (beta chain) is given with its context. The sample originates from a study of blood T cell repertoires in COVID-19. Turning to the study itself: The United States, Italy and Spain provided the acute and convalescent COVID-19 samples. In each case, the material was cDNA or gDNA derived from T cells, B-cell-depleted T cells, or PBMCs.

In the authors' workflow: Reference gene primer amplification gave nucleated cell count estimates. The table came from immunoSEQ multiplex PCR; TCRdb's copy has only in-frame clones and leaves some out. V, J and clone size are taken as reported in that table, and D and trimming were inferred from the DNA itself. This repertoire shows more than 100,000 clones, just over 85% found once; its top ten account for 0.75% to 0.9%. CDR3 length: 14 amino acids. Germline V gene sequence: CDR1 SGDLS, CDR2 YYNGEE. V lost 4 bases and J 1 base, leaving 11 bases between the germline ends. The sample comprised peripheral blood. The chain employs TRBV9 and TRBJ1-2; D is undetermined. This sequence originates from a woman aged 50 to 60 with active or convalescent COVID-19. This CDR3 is CASSPSPGNYGYTF. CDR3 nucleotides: TGTGCCAGCAGCCCCTCCCCGGGTAACTATGGCTACACCTTC.